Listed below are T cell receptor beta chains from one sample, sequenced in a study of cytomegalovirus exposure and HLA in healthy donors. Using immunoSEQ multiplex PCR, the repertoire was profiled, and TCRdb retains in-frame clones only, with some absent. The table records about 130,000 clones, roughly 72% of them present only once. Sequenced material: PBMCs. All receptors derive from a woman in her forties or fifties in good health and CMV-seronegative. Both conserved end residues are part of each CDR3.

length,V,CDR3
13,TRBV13,CASSFQGEQPQHF
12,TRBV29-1,CSVMGTVYEQYF
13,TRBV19,CATSGLASYEQYF
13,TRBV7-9,CASSLAGVEGYTF
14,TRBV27,CASSSFLASYEQYF
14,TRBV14,CASSPLQGYNEQFF
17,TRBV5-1,CASSSSRAGGPSNEQFF
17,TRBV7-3,CASSLWTGQMNTGELFF
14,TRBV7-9,CASSLLSGSDEQFF
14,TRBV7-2,CASSLGGGSGTIYF
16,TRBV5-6,CASSFPPAGGEETQYF
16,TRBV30,CAWSINRASGANVLTF
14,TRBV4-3,CASSQDTGTDTQYF
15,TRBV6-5,CASRHGQGGNEKLFF
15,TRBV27,CASSLSMAGTGELFF
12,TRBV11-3,CASSQGLREQFF
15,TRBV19,CASSLGGLTGYGYTF
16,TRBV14,CASSQEYSPAYNEQFF
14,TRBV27,CASSLYGGSYEQYF
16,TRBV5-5,CASSLWTRPSNQPQHF
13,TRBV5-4,CASSSRTLEKLFF
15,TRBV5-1,CASSEEASSGNTIYF
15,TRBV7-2,CASSQHGWGEETQYF
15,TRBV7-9,CASSFPDRGRTEAFF
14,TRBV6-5,CASSPTGGGQPQHF
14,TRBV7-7,CASSSMNRADTQYF
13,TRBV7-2,CASSFMGAETQYF
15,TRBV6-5,CASSPQNRDGAGAFF
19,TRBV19,CASSIPSRTGGSWTYGYTF
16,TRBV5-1,CASSLAVRGWDNEQFF
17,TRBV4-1,CASSQDPGTESSYEQYF
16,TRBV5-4,CASSPISGQHYNEQFF
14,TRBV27,CASSLRRGNEKLFF
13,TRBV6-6,CASSSLQGTEAFF
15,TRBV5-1,CASSLAGGLYNEQFF
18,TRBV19,CASSIGGRASRSTDTQYF